One sample yielded the 28 T cell receptor beta chains listed below, sequenced in a study of T cells after yellow fever vaccination (dated 2019 in TCRdb). This specimen's treatment or condition label, per the study, means: live attenuated yellow fever vaccine strain. Libraries were made using 5' RACE. Reads for this sample came from an Illumina HiSeq 2500. Starting from the raw public reads, TCRdb applied fastp trimming at Q25, assembled clones with MiXCR and retained in-frame beta chains. Entries are consolidated by CDR3 protein sequence, retaining the most common genes and DNA. The table for this sample lists around 46,000 distinct CDR3 sequences; about 7% of them were counted only once. The biggest ten clones account for 14% to 15% of the sample. The sample was CD8+ T cells not binding an NS4B(214-222) dextramer, sorted from PBMCs, taken 45 days after the yellow fever booster vaccination. Per the publication, the cell subset or site label means: NS4B epitope dextramer-negative CD8 T cells. These receptors were taken from a man aged 30 to 45 who received the YFV17D yellow fever vaccine.

V and J are TRBV5-3 and TRBJ2-6, with D perhaps assigned TRBD1 or TRBD2 (5 bases each). TRBV5-3 is flagged as an ORF with uncertain function. Trimming left V 8 bases short and J 0 bases short, with 18 bases between. The CDR3 totals 17 residues. The CDR3 is CASRTGTVSSGANVLTF. Written as DNA, the CDR3 is TGTGCCAGCAGAACCGGGACGGTCAGCTCTGGGGCCAACGTCCTGACTTTC.

This clonotype has at least ten counts. V usage is TRBV12-3 or TRBV12-4 and J usage is TRBJ2-7, with a possible D match to TRBD2 (5 bases). The CDR3 totals 12 residues. V was clipped by 9 bases and J by 0 bases, with 9 bases between them. CDR3 in DNA: TGTGCCAGTGGCGAGGGCTCCTACGAGCAGTACTTC. It yields the protein CASGEGSYEQYF.

The sample holds many counts of this clonotype. The rearrangement joins TRBV7-9 to TRBJ2-7; D call uncertain. With 5 bases removed from V and 6 bases from J, the gap between germline ends came to 17 bases. The CDR3 contains 14 residues. Germline loops: CDR1 SEHNR, CDR2 FQNEAQ (reference sequence). The CDR3 bases are TGTGCCAGCAGCCACTTAGGCTACTTTGGCGAGCAGTACTTC. As protein: CASSHLGYFGEQYF.

This clonotype has a count of ten or more. The CDR3 bases are TGCAGTGCTAGGGACGGAGCGGGAGGCTACGAGCAGTACTTC. Protein sequence: CSARDGAGGYEQYF. The V gene is TRBV20-1, the J gene TRBJ2-7; TRBD2 agrees at 9 bases. After removal of 3 bases from V and 3 bases from J, the junction contained 6 bases not matched to a gene. This CDR3 contains 14 residues. The V gene's germline CDR1 is DFQATT and CDR2 SNEGSKA (reference sequence).

This clonotype has at least ten counts. The chain couples TRBV5-1 to TRBJ2-1; D may be TRBD2 (6 bases). Germline CDR1 reads SGHRS; CDR2 reads YFSETQ. CDR3 length: 16 residues. With 4 bases removed from V and 0 bases from J, the gap between germline ends came to 14 bases. The CDR3 spells CASSPPSASSYNEQFF. The CDR3 coding sequence is TGCGCCAGCAGCCCACCTAGCGCCAGCTCCTACAATGAGCAGTTCTTC.

The table lists this clonotype with many counts. The chain joins TRBV25-1 to TRBJ1-2, with D possibly being TRBD1 (6 bases). The CDR3 sequence is 15 residues long. Germline V CDR1 and CDR2: MGHDK, SYGVNS. V gave up 6 bases and J gave up 3 bases, with 17 bases separating them. CDR3 DNA: TGTGCCAGCAGGGCGAACAGGGAATCCCACTATGGCTACACCTTC. It yields the protein CASRANRESHYGYTF.

At least ten counts were recorded for this clonotype. This rearrangement joins TRBV9 to TRBJ2-1, with 10 bases aligning to TRBD2. V gave up 3 bases and J gave up 8 bases; unmatched junction bases: 11. CDR1 and CDR2 from the germline V gene are SGDLS and YYNGEE. The CDR3 runs to 16 residues. The CDR3 DNA reads as TGTGCCAGCAGCGCCCCTTTGGACAGCGGGAGGGATGAGCAGTTCTTC. Its translation: CASSAPLDSGRDEQFF.

This clonotype was picked up many times. The chain links TRBV6-5 to TRBJ1-1; the match to TRBD1 covers 8 bases. The CDR3 contains 13 residues. CDR1 is MNHEY, CDR2 SVGAGI, per germline. Germline trimming cut 6 bases from V and 6 bases from J; bases unmatched to any gene: 6. The CDR3 is CASSVTGVSEAFF. CDR3 coding DNA: TGTGCCAGCAGCGTGACAGGGGTGTCTGAAGCTTTCTTT.

The sample holds many counts of this clonotype. DNA of the CDR3: TGCGCCAGCAGCCCAGGACCCGGAGGACAGGGCCCCAATCAGCCCCAGCATTTT. Translated: CASSPGPGGQGPNQPQHF. V and J are TRBV4-3 and TRBJ1-5, with 8 bases aligning to TRBD1. V lost 4 bases to trimming and J lost 3 bases; unmatched junction nucleotides: 14. The CDR3 extends over 18 amino acids. The V gene's germline CDR1 is LGHNA and CDR2 YSLEER.

The table lists this clonotype with many counts. This chain connects TRBV27 to TRBJ2-2; tentatively, D is TRBD2 (5 bases). V lost 5 bases to trimming and J lost 4 bases, with 11 bases between them. Germline V gene lookup returns CDR1 MNHEY and CDR2 SMNVEV (reference sequence). The CDR3 has 14 residues. CDR3 sequence (DNA): TGTGCCAGCAGTCCGGGGAGTCTCACCGGGGAGCTGTTTTTT. Its protein product is CASSPGSLTGELFF.

There are many counts of this clonotype. The rearrangement joins TRBV5-1 to TRBJ2-5, with TRBD2 matching over 7 bases. V shed 7 bases and J 1 base; nucleotides not matched to a gene: 7. From germline, CDR1 is SGHRS and CDR2 YFSETQ. The length of the CDR3 is 14 residues. The CDR3 protein is CASGGGGTQETQYF. The CDR3 DNA reads TGCGCCAGCGGCGGGGGTGGGACCCAAGAGACCCAGTACTTC.

This clonotype was observed many times. The V and J genes are TRBV6-5 and TRBJ1-2, with D possibly matching TRBD1 (5 bases). The germline V gene has CDR1 MNHEY and CDR2 SVGAGI. Trimming removed 6 bases at V and 3 bases at J, with 8 bases between. The length of the CDR3 is 12 residues. The CDR3 nucleotides are TGTGCCAGCAGCGCAGGGTACTATGGCTACACCTTC. Its translation: CASSAGYYGYTF.

This clonotype was counted many times. V is TRBV6-5 and J is TRBJ2-7, with D possibly matching TRBD1 (5 bases). The ends were cut back, 6 bases at V and 2 bases at J, with 14 bases in the middle. Germline-derived CDR1 and CDR2 are MNHEY and SVGAGI. CDR3 size: 14 residues. The CDR3 protein is CASSHRTPTYEQYF. The DNA of the CDR3 is TGTGCCAGCAGCCACCGGACACCTACCTACGAGCAGTACTTC.

This clonotype has ten or more counts. The V call is TRBV7-6, the J call TRBJ1-5, with 8 bases lining up with TRBD1. Germline loops: CDR1 SGHVS, CDR2 FNYEAQ. With V trimmed by 5 bases and J by 5 bases, 8 bases remained unmatched. CDR3 length: 15 residues. The CDR3 sequence: CASSRTGRGDQPQHF. The CDR3 DNA follows: TGTGCCAGCAGCCGGACAGGGAGGGGAGATCAGCCCCAGCATTTT.

The chain carries TRBV30 and TRBJ2-7; a weak D match, TRBD2 (6 bases). Trimming stripped 3 bases from V and 0 bases from J, with 18 bases between. CDR3 length: 16 residues. Germline V gene sequence: CDR1 GTSNPN, CDR2 SVGIG (reference sequence). The DNA of the CDR3 is TGTGCCTGGAGCCCCTTAGCGATGCGGGGCTCCTACGAGCAGTACTTC. Encoded protein: CAWSPLAMRGSYEQYF.

This clonotype showed up just a few times. As DNA, the CDR3 is TGTGCCAGCAGCTTAGTAGCGGGACAAGGCAACGAGCAGTACTTC. It is translated as CASSLVAGQGNEQYF. The chain employs TRBV7-2 and TRBJ2-7; TRBD2 matches at 8 bases. The CDR3 runs to 15 residues. V was clipped by 1 base and J by 5 bases; unmatched bases: 7. CDR1 is SGHTA and CDR2 is FQGNSA in the germline V gene.

This clonotype was counted many times. The rearrangement links TRBV9 to TRBJ2-6; D remains unclear. Trimming took off 0 bases at V and 7 bases at J, with 11 bases between the two ends. The CDR3 has 15 amino acids. Germline loops: CDR1 SGDLS, CDR2 YYNGEE. The CDR3 loop reads CASSVESAGANVLTF. DNA of the CDR3: TGTGCCAGCAGCGTAGAGTCCGCCGGCGCCAACGTCCTGACTTTC. The whole variable domain, remainder taken from reference TRBV9 and TRBJ2-6, is DSGVTQTPKHLITATGQRVTLRCSPRSGDLSVYWYQQSLDQGLQFLIQYYNGEERAKGNILERFSAQQFPDLHSELNLSSLELGDSALYFCASSVESAGANVLTFGAGSRLTVL.

About this clonotype itself: A read error is possible here, since a much larger clone lies one base away. The chain joins TRBV19 to TRBJ2-1, with D perhaps TRBD2 (5 bases). The CDR3 sequence is 13 residues long. The germline gives CDR1 LNHDA, CDR2 SQIVND (reference sequence). CDR3 region: CASSMWGVGEQIF. The CDR3 bases are TGTGCCAGTAGTATGTGGGGAGTTGGTGAGCAGATCTTC.

In this sample, this clonotype turned up many times. The V call is TRBV27, the J call TRBJ2-7; the D gene is possibly TRBD1 (5 bases). The V gene lost 4 bases and the J gene lost 0 bases, with 16 bases spanning the gap. CDR1 is MNHEY, CDR2 SMNVEV, per germline (reference sequence). The CDR3 consists of 16 residues. CDR3 sequence: CASSWKGALSSYEQYF. The CDR3 nucleotides are TGTGCCAGCAGTTGGAAAGGGGCCCTTAGCTCCTACGAGCAGTACTTC.

This clonotype showed up just a few times. V and J are TRBV12-3 or TRBV12-4 and TRBJ2-4; D possibly corresponds to TRBD1 (5 bases). V lost 6 bases, J lost 0 bases, and 9 bases lay in between. The CDR3 totals 14 residues. The CDR3, as DNA: TGTGCCAGCAGCGACAGCCTAGCCAAAAACATTCAGTACTTC. As protein: CASSDSLAKNIQYF.

The chain joins TRBV29-1 to TRBJ2-7; D might be TRBD1 (6 bases). Looked up from germline, CDR1 is SQVTM and CDR2 is ANQGSEA. This CDR3 is 13 amino acids long. Trimming took 5 bases from V and 0 from J, leaving 11 bases between them. CDR3 protein: CSVFGTTSYEQYF. CDR3 DNA: TGCAGCGTTTTCGGGACAACCTCCTACGAGCAGTACTTC.

This clonotype was seen ten or more times. The CDR3 loop reads CASSQNRNSYEQYF. The CDR3 coding sequence is TGCGCCAGCAGCCAAAACAGGAACTCCTACGAGCAGTACTTC. This chain joins TRBV4-3 and TRBJ2-7; tentatively, D is TRBD1 (5 bases). V lost 2 bases and J 0 bases, leaving 8 bases between the germline ends. Germline values: CDR1 LGHNA, CDR2 YSLEER. The CDR3 totals 14 residues.

This clonotype was counted at least ten times. The chain is built from TRBV20-1 and TRBJ2-7; maybe TRBD2 (6 bases). V was pared by 0 bases and J by 3 bases, with 9 bases between. CDR3 length: 13 amino acids. Germline loops: CDR1 DFQATT, CDR2 SNEGSKA (reference sequence). The CDR3 region is CSARDWRGYEQYF. The CDR3 DNA reads TGCAGTGCTAGAGATTGGAGGGGCTACGAGCAGTACTTC.

In this sample, this clonotype turned up many times. The genes are TRBV11-2 and TRBJ2-1; 7 bases line up with TRBD1. Per germline, CDR1 SGHAT and CDR2 FQNNGV. The CDR3 has 14 amino acids. V was clipped by 5 bases and J by 12 bases; unmatched bases: 13. In nucleotides, the CDR3 is TGTGCCAGCAGCACCGGACAGGCGGACGCGAGGCAGTTCTTC. Translated, it gives CASSTGQADARQFF.

This clonotype was counted many times. This rearrangement joins TRBV5-1 to TRBJ1-2; D call uncertain. CDR1 is SGHRS and CDR2 is YFSETQ in the germline V gene. CDR3 size: 13 residues. The V and J ends lost 0 bases and 2 bases respectively, with 5 bases between them. Here the CDR3 reads CASSLEGNYGYTF. The CDR3, as DNA: TGCGCCAGCAGCTTGGAAGGGAACTATGGCTACACCTTC.

This clonotype was seen many times. This chain links TRBV6-1 with TRBJ2-3; D uncertain. The CDR3 loop spans 16 amino acids. CDR1 and CDR2 (germline): MNHNS, SASEGT. V shed 4 bases and J shed 0 bases, with 14 bases lying between them. Written as DNA, the CDR3 is TGTGCCAGCAGTGGGTTTCGGCCCACTAGCACAGATACGCAGTATTTT. It translates to CASSGFRPTSTDTQYF.

This clonotype has ten or more counts. V and J are TRBV27 and TRBJ2-7, with 10 bases that match TRBD1. CDR3 size: 15 residues. Germline loops: CDR1 MNHEY, CDR2 SMNVEV (reference sequence). The junction had 6 bases not matched to a gene; V was cut back by 5 bases and J by 2 bases. CDR3 DNA: TGTGCCAGCAGTCCATGGACAGGGGGGGCCTACGAGCAGTACTTC. Protein product: CASSPWTGGAYEQYF.

This clonotype has only a few counts. The rearrangement joins TRBV7-8 to TRBJ2-2; no definite D call. The CDR3 sequence is 15 residues long. The germline V and J ends were trimmed by 1 base and 3 bases, with 9 bases remaining between them. Germline lookup yields CDR1 SGHVS and CDR2 FQNEAQ. In nucleotides, the CDR3 is TGTGCCAGCAGCTTAGATGGGGTCGACACCGGGGAGCTGTTTTTT. Its protein is CASSLDGVDTGELFF.